Listed below are T cell receptor beta chains from one sample, sequenced in a study of Graves' ophthalmopathy and Graves' hyperthyroidism. Each CDR3 protein is one row after TCRdb ran MiXCR on the multiplex PCR reads. This repertoire shows approximately 160,000 distinct CDR3 sequences, around 39% found once; its top ten account for over 7%. The material sequenced was peripheral blood. All receptors derive from a man aged 25 to 40 with Graves' ophthalmopathy. The CDR3 runs from the conserved cysteine through the conserved F or W. The D gene is left open where the match is weak. The size entry is marked missing in some rows and otherwise reads once, few, many or a size class.

j_call | v_call | d_call | clone_size | cdr3_aa | cdr3_nt
TRBJ2-7 | TRBV6-5 | TRBD1 | few | CASSYKGQFSGEQYF | TGTGCCAGCAGTTACAAGGGACAGTTTTCTGGCGAGCAGTACTTC
TRBJ1-2 | TRBV6-1 | NA | NA | CASRGFYGYTF | TGTGCCAGCAGGGGATTTTATGGCTACACCTTC
TRBJ2-7 | TRBV30 | NA | many | CAWSVGVGSYEQYF | TGTGCCTGGAGTGTAGGGGTGGGCTCCTACGAGCAGTACTTC
TRBJ1-2 | TRBV27 | TRBD1 | many | CASSHLHRGHGYTF | TGTGCCAGCAGTCACCTCCACAGGGGGCACGGCTACACCTTC
TRBJ2-4 | TRBV20-1 | NA | many | CMWVEGIRNIQYF | TGCATGTGGGTAGAGGGGATTAGAAACATTCAGTACTTC
TRBJ2-7 | TRBV11-1 | NA | NA | CASSLDWARSYEQYF | TGTGCCAGCAGCTTAGATTGGGCACGCTCCTACGAGCAGTACTTC
TRBJ2-5 | TRBV24-1 | NA | few | CATSDLSGDQETQYF | TGTGCCACCAGTGATTTGTCAGGGGACCAAGAGACCCAGTACTTC
TRBJ1-1 | TRBV6-1 | TRBD1 | few | CASRVDHQGGTEAFF | TGTGCCAGCAGAGTGGATCACCAGGGGGGAACTGAAGCTTTCTTT
TRBJ2-7 | TRBV7-2 | NA | many | CASNREGGEAYEQYF | TGTGCCAGCAACCGAGAGGGGGGAGAGGCCTACGAGCAGTACTTC
TRBJ1-2 | TRBV25-1 | TRBD1 | many | CASSDPGQTLYGYTF | TGTGCCAGCAGTGACCCGGGACAGACCCTCTATGGCTACACCTTC
TRBJ1-2 | TRBV6-5 | NA | NA | CASSYRPPYGYTF | TGTGCCAGCAGTTACCGGCCCCCTTATGGCTACACCTTC
TRBJ1-5 | TRBV11-3 | NA | NA | CASSLDWGVGQPQHF | TGTGCCAGCAGCTTAGATTGGGGAGTAGGTCAGCCCCAGCATTTT
TRBJ1-5 | TRBV7-2 | TRBD1 | few | CASSLLDRVNQPQHF | TGTGCCAGCAGCTTACTCGACAGGGTCAATCAGCCCCAGCATTTT
TRBJ2-2 | TRBV6-2/TRBV6-3 | NA | many | CASSYGRNTGELFF | TGTGCCAGCAGTTACGGAAGGAACACCGGGGAGCTGTTTTTT
TRBJ2-7 | TRBV30 | NA | NA | CAWSVLGGSYEQYF | TGTGCCTGGAGTGTTCTAGGGGGGTCCTACGAGCAGTACTTC
TRBJ1-5 | TRBV12-3/TRBV12-4 | TRBD1 | many | CALGRGPNQPQHF | TGTGCCTTGGGCAGGGGGCCCAATCAGCCCCAGCATTTT
TRBJ1-2 | TRBV28 | TRBD1 | many | CASSRQRRDRGNYGYTF | TGTGCCAGCAGTCGTCAACGCCGGGACAGGGGTAACTATGGCTACACCTTC
TRBJ2-5 | TRBV28 | NA | NA | CASRGPGPRRETQYF | TGTGCCAGCAGAGGTCCCGGGCCCAGGCGGGAGACCCAGTACTTC
TRBJ2-5 | TRBV10-3 | NA | many | CAISSSGYQETQYF | TGTGCCATCAGCTCATCAGGGTACCAAGAGACCCAGTACTTC
TRBJ2-7 | TRBV20-1 | NA | many | CSARSGDYEQYF | TGCAGTGCTAGGTCGGGAGACTACGAGCAGTACTTC
TRBJ1-5 | TRBV5-1 | NA | many | CASSLGGQYNQPQHF | TGCGCCAGCAGCTTGGGCGGACAGTATAATCAGCCCCAGCATTTT
TRBJ1-1 | TRBV2 | NA | few | CASSFQGSSTEAFF | TGTGCCAGCAGTTTTCAGGGGAGCTCCACTGAAGCTTTCTTT
TRBJ1-5 | TRBV29-1 | NA | many | CSVGKGSNQPQHF | TGCAGCGTTGGGAAGGGTAGCAATCAGCCCCAGCATTTT
TRBJ2-7 | TRBV11-2 | NA | NA | CASSFADSSWEYF | TGTGCCAGCAGCTTTGCTGACTCCTCTTGGGAGTACTTC
TRBJ2-5 | TRBV27 | TRBD2 | many | CASSKGTSVFQETQYF | TGTGCCAGCAGTAAGGGGACTAGCGTCTTCCAAGAGACCCAGTACTTC
TRBJ2-7 | TRBV12-3/TRBV12-4 | NA | NA | CASSFSGAIYEQYF | TGTGCCAGCAGTTTCTCAGGGGCCATCTACGAGCAGTACTTC
TRBJ1-3 | TRBV10-2 | NA | NA | CASSATQGNTIYF | TGCGCCAGCAGTGCAACCCAAGGAAACACCATATATTTT
TRBJ2-4 | TRBV6-5 | NA | NA | CASSYSLDPTSGNIQYF | TGTGCCAGCAGTTACTCCTTGGACCCCACTTCCGGAAACATTCAGTACTTC
TRBJ1-2 | TRBV20-1 | NA | NA | CSVPGYTF | TGCAGTGTACCTGGCTACACCTTC
TRBJ2-5 | TRBV7-9 | TRBD1 | many | CASSLMTGSETQYF | TGTGCCAGCAGCTTAATGACAGGGTCAGAGACCCAGTACTTC
TRBJ2-2 | TRBV6-2/TRBV6-3 | NA | NA | CATRPLPPGELFF | TGTGCCACTCGTCCGTTGCCGCCCGGGGAGCTGTTTTTT
TRBJ1-1 | TRBV6-2/TRBV6-3 | NA | NA | CASSYLRGEGFVNTEAFF | TGTGCCAGCAGCTACTTAAGGGGCGAAGGATTCGTGAACACTGAAGCTTTCTTT
TRBJ2-5 | TRBV7-2 | NA | NA | CASSYYTGEETQYF | TGTGCCAGCAGCTATTATACGGGAGAGGAGACCCAGTACTTC
TRBJ2-6 | TRBV24-1 | NA | many | CATSAGPEPGANVLTF | TGTGCCACCAGTGCTGGGCCTGAGCCTGGGGCCAACGTCCTGACTTTC
TRBJ1-2 | TRBV6-2/TRBV6-3 | NA | many | CASSSDGVNYGYTF | TGTGCCAGCAGTTCCGACGGCGTCAACTATGGCTACACCTTC
TRBJ2-5 | TRBV6-2/TRBV6-3 | NA | NA | CASSYESVAAADGPRKTQYF | TGTGCCAGCAGTTACGAGTCAGTGGCAGCGGCCGACGGGCCCCGGAAGACCCAGTACTTC
TRBJ2-7 | TRBV19 | NA | many | CASSIPSAGKSGKQYF | TGTGCCAGTAGTATCCCCTCGGCAGGGAAAAGCGGAAAGCAGTACTTC
TRBJ1-2 | TRBV29-1 | NA | NA | CSVGWGGGYTF | TGCAGCGTTGGTTGGGGTGGTGGCTACACCTTC
TRBJ2-4 | TRBV11-2 | NA | once | CASSLAGVANIQYF | TGTGCCAGCAGCTTAGCGGGAGTAGCGAACATTCAGTACTTC
TRBJ1-1 | TRBV6-5 | NA | many | CASRVGVNTEAFF | TGTGCCAGCAGGGTCGGGGTGAACACTGAAGCTTTCTTT
TRBJ2-5 | TRBV6-1 | TRBD2 | many | CASSGTTSGSVGKKETQYF | TGTGCCAGCAGTGGGACAACTAGCGGGAGCGTGGGAAAAAAAGAGACCCAGTACTTC
TRBJ2-2 | TRBV4-3 | NA | NA | CASSRSGRTGELFF | TGCGCCAGCAGCCGCTCGGGGCGCACCGGGGAGCTGTTTTTT
TRBJ1-1 | TRBV29-1 | NA | NA | CSVEAGLNTEAFF | TGCAGCGTTGAAGCAGGGTTGAACACTGAAGCTTTCTTT
TRBJ1-2 | TRBV20-1 | NA | NA | CSAPLTRDNYGYTF | TGCAGTGCCCCCCTGACGAGGGATAACTATGGCTACACCTTC
TRBJ2-6 | TRBV4-2 | NA | NA | CASSLYTSSSSGANVLTF | TGTGCCAGCAGCCTATACACCTCCTCCAGCTCTGGGGCCAACGTCCTGACTTTC
TRBJ1-3 | TRBV11-2 | TRBD1 | NA | CASSSGTGWSGNTIYF | TGTGCCAGCAGCTCAGGGACAGGGTGGTCTGGAAACACCATATATTTT